Sequencing of this T cell receptor beta chain was carried out in a study of blood T cell repertoires in COVID-19. Study as a whole: Some COVID-19 samples were acute and others convalescent; all came from the United States, Italy and Spain.

There are 15 residues in the CDR3. Losses at the gene ends were 5 bases for V and 9 bases for J; bases not matched to a gene: 12. CDR1 is SGHNT, CDR2 YENEEA, per germline. Assay used: immunoSEQ multiplex PCR; TCRdb lists only in-frame clones, some missing. The sample records about 190,000 clones, about 81% being singletons. The sequenced sample was peripheral blood. This receptor was identified in a woman aged 55 to 70 with COVID-19, enrolled during active disease. The rearrangement uses TRBV11-3 and TRBJ2-1, with TRBD2 identical over 8 bases. The CDR3 loop is CASSPVSGSSTEQFF. CDR3 in DNA: TGTGCCAGCAGCCCCGTGAGCGGGAGCTCCACTGAGCAGTTCTTC.